The present entry profiles one T cell receptor beta chain with its context. No antigen is known for it. Donation came from healthy Caucasian individuals in Russia who were aged roughly 6 to 95. PCR was performed a second time for roughly 7 to 11 cycles using a sample-barcoded 5' primer and a J-beta primer mix. MiXCR was run by TCRdb on the 5' RACE reads, yielding one entry per CDR3 protein. The table has around 800,000 distinct CDR3 sequences, about 46% seen once. Per germline, CDR1 KGHDR and CDR2 SFDVKD. With 4 bases removed from V and 2 bases from J, the gap between germline ends came to 8 bases. The CDR3 sequence is 14 residues long. This sample is drawn from a study of blood T cells in healthy people across ages. Study observations and caveats: Getting older went along with TCR beta diversity per million T cells dropping roughly linearly. Estimated diversity that came from one million T cells was considered an underestimate. The study could not conclusively compare naive and antigen-experienced cells, given its unsorted PBMCs.

This receptor was identified in a man older than 75 in good health. The chain carries TRBV24-1 and TRBJ2-1; a possible D gene is TRBD1 (5 bases). The source material was blood. The CDR3 here is CATSEGEAYNEQFF. CDR3 nucleotides: TGTGCCACCAGTGAAGGGGAAGCCTACAATGAGCAGTTCTTC.